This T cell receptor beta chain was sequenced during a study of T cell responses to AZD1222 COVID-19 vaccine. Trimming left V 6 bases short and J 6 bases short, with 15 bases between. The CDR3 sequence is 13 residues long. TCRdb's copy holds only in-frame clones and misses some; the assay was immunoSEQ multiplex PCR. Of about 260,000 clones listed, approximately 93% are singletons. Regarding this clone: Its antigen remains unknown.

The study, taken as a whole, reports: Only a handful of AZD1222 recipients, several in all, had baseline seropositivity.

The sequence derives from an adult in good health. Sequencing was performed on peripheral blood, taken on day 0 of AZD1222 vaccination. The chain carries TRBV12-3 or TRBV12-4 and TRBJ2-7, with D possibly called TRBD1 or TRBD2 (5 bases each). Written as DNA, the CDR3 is TGTGCCAGCAGCACGGGACCACCTGGCGAGCAGTACTTC. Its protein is CASSTGPPGEQYF.